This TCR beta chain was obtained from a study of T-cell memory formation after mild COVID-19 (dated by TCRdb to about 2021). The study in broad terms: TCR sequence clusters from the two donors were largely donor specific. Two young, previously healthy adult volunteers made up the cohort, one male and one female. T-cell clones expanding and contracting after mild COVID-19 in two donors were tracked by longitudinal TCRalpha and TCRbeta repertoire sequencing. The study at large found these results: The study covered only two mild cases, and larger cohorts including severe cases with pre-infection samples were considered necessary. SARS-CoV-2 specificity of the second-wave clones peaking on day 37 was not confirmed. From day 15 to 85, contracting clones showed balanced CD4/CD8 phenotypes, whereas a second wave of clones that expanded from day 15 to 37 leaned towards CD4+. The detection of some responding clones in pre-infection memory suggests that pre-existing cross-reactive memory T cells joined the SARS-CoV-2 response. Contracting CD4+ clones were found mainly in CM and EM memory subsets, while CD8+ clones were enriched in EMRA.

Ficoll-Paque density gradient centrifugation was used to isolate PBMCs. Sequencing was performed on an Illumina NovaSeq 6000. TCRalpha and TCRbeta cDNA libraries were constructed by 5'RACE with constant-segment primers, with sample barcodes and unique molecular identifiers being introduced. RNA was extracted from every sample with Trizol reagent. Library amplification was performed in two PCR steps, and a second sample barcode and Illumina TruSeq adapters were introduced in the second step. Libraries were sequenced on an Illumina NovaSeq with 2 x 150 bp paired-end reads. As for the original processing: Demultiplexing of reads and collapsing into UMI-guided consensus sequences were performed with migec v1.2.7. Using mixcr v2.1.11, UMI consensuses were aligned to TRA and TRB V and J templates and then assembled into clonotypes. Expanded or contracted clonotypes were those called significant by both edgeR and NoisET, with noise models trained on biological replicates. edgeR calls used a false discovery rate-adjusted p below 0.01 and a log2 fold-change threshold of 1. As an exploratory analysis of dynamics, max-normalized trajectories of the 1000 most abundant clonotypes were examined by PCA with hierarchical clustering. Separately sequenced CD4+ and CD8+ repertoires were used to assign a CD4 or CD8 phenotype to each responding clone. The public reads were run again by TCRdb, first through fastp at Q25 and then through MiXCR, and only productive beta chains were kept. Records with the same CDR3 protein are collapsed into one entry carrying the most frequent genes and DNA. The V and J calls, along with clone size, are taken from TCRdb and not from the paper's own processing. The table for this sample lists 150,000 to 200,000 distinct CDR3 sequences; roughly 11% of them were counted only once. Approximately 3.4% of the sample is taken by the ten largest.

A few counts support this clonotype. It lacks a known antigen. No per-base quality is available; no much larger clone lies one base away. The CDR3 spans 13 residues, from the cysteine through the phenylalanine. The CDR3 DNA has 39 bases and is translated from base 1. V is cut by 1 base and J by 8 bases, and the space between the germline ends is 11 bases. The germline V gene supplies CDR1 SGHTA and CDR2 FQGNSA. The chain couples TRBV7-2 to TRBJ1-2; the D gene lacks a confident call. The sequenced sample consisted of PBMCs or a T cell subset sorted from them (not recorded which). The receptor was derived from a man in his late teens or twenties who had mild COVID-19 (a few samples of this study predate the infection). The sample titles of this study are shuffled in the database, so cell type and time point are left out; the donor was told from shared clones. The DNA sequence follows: TGTGCCAGCAGCTTAGAGGGTCGGAGCGGCTACACCTTC. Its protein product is CASSLEGRSGYTF.